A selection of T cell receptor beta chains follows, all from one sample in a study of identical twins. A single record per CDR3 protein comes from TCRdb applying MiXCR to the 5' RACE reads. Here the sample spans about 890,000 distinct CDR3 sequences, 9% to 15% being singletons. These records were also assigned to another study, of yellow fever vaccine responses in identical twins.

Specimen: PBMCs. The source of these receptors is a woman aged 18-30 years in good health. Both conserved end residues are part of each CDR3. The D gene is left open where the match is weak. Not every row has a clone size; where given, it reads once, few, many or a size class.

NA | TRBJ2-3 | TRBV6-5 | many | CASSYATSTDTQYF | TGTGCCAGCAGTTACGCGACTAGCACAGATACGCAGTATTTT
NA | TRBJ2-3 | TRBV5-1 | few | CASSLSEPMDTQYF | TGCGCCAGCAGCTTGTCGGAACCCATGGATACGCAGTATTTT
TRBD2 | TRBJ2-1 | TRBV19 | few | CASSIRLALEQFF | TGTGCCAGTAGTATCCGACTAGCACTTGAGCAGTTCTTC
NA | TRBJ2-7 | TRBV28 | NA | CASRPGGHYEQYF | TGTGCCAGCAGACCGGGGGGCCACTACGAGCAGTACTTC
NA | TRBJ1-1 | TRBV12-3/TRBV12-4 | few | CASRLGLMNTEAFF | TGTGCCAGCAGATTGGGGCTGATGAACACTGAAGCTTTCTTT
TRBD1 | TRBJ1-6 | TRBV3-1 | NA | CASSQGPGQGNSPLHF | TGTGCCAGCAGCCAAGGTCCGGGACAGGGGAATTCACCCCTCCACTTT
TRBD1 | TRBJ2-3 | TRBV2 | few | CASRTGGPQYF | TGTGCCAGCAGGACAGGGGGGCCGCAGTATTTT
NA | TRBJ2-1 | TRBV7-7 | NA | CASSRELVFSYNEQFF | TGTGCCAGCAGCCGAGAACTGGTATTCTCCTACAATGAGCAGTTCTTC
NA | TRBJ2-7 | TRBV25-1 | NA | CASSEGRDSYEQYF | TGTGCCAGCAGTGAAGGGCGGGACTCCTACGAGCAGTACTTC
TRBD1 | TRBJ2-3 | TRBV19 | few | CACRDRDGDTQYF | TGTGCCTGCCGGGACAGAGACGGAGATACGCAGTATTTT